The 9 T cell receptor beta chains listed next were all sequenced from one sample in a study of shared clonotypes between healthy human individuals. The data were produced by immunoSEQ multiplex PCR, yet TCRdb's version contains in-frame clones alone and is incomplete. The profile shows hundreds of thousands of clones, more than 75% of them singletons. Sample: memory CD8+ T cells sorted from blood. The subset denotes: CD45RO+ cells pooled with CCR7-negative TemRA cells. The receptors come from a man between 18 and 35 years old in good health.

This clone appeared once. The rearrangement uses TRBV5-6 and TRBJ1-2, with D tentatively TRBD1 (5 bases). V was trimmed by 4 bases and J by 5 bases, leaving 12 bases between them. This CDR3 contains 13 residues. Germline V gene sequence: CDR1 SGHDT, CDR2 YYEEEE. The DNA of the CDR3 is TGTGCCAGCAGCCCCGACAGCTCATATGGCTACACCTTC. This sequence encodes CASSPDSSYGYTF.

This clone was recorded once. V gene TRBV4-2 combines with J gene TRBJ2-1; D possibly corresponds to TRBD2 (6 bases). This CDR3 has 16 amino acids. V lost 1 base, J lost 9 bases, and 19 bases lay in between. Germline V lookup: CDR1 LGHNA, CDR2 YNFKEQ. The CDR3 sequence is CASSQVHGGIAVEQFF. CDR3 coding DNA: TGTGCCAGCAGCCAAGTTCACGGGGGAATAGCCGTTGAGCAGTTCTTC.

This sequence joins TRBV13 and TRBJ2-7; 12 bases are a match to TRBD1. Trimming at V came to 2 bases and at J to 5 bases, leaving 4 bases not matched to a gene. This CDR3 is 15 amino acids long. Per germline, CDR1 PRHDT and CDR2 FYEKMQ (reference sequence). The CDR3 DNA sequence: TGTGCCAGCAGCTTAAGGGGACAGGGGGCCCACGAGCAGTACTTC. Protein product: CASSLRGQGAHEQYF.

The CDR3 loop is CASSQRPGTPSYNEQFF. Here the CDR3 DNA reads TGCGCCAGCAGCCAGAGACCCGGGACCCCGTCCTACAATGAGCAGTTCTTC. The chain has TRBV4-1 and TRBJ2-1; D might be TRBD1 or TRBD2, each matching 5 bases. The CDR3 sequence is 17 residues long. The germline V gene has CDR1 MGHRA and CDR2 YSYEKL. V was shortened by 3 bases and J by 1 base, with 16 bases between the two germline ends.

V and J are TRBV4-1 and TRBJ2-7; D is perhaps TRBD1 or TRBD2 (5 bases each). V was cut by 4 bases and J by 5 bases, with 15 bases left in between. The CDR3 spans 14 residues. In germline, CDR1 is MGHRA, CDR2 YSYEKL. CDR3 DNA sequence: TGCGCCAGCAGCCCCCGGGACGGCGGGCACGAGCAGTACTTC. Protein sequence: CASSPRDGGHEQYF.

The table lists this clone with many counts. This sequence joins TRBV30 and TRBJ1-2; 7 positions match TRBD1. Germline V gives CDR1 GTSNPN, CDR2 SVGIG (reference sequence). The CDR3 has 14 amino acids. J gave up 0 bases and V 4 bases, and 5 bases lay outside the gene matches. The CDR3 region has the DNA TGTGCCTGGACAGGACAGGCCACTAACTATGGCTACACCTTC. It specifies CAWTGQATNYGYTF. Together with reference TRBV30 and TRBJ1-2, the CDR3 gives the full variable domain: SQTIHQWPATLVQPVGSPLSLECTVEGTSNPNLYWYRQAAGRGLQLLFYSVGIGQISSEVPQNLSASRPQDRQFILSSKKLLLSDSGFYLCAWTGQATNYGYTFGSGTRLTVV.

The chain links TRBV6-5 to TRBJ2-7, with 10 positions matching TRBD1. V lost 6 bases, J lost 5 bases, and 4 bases stayed unmatched. Germline V gene sequence: CDR1 MNHEY, CDR2 SVGAGI. The CDR3 sequence is 13 residues long. The CDR3 sequence: CASSGTGADEQYF. The CDR3 DNA reads as TGTGCCAGCAGCGGGACAGGGGCTGACGAGCAGTACTTC.

This sequence joins TRBV27 and TRBJ1-2; TRBD1 is a possible D gene (5 bases). Germline CDR1 MNHEY, CDR2 SMNVEV (reference sequence). Trimming shortened V by 5 bases and J by 4 bases, and 11 bases separated the two germline ends. CDR3 length equals 13 residues. The CDR3 reads CASSPDSFYGYTF. The CDR3 DNA reads as TGTGCCAGCAGTCCAGACAGCTTCTATGGCTACACCTTC.

The gene calls are TRBV4-1 and TRBJ2-7, with TRBD1 matching 9 bases. In germline, CDR1 is MGHRA, CDR2 YSYEKL. This CDR3 is built from 16 residues. The junction had 6 bases not matched to a gene; V was cut back by 0 bases and J by 3 bases. The CDR3: CASSQEPGTGSYEQYF. CDR3 bases: TGCGCCAGCAGCCAAGAACCCGGGACAGGGAGCTACGAGCAGTACTTC.